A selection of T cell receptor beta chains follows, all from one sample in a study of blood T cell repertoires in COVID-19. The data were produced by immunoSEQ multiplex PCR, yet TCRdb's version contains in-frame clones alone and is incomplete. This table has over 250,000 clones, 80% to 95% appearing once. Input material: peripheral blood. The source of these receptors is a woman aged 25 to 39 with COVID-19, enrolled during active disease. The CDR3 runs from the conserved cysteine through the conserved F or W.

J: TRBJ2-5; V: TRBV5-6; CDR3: CASSPSGRAGETQYF
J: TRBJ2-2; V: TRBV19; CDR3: CASNHRGPNTGELFF
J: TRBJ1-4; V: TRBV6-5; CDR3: CASSYSTSPLNEKLFF
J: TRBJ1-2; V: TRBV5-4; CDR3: CASKGDRALYGYTF
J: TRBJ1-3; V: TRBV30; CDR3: CAWSLQGSGNTIYF
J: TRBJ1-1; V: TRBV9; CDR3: CASGTGADTEAFF
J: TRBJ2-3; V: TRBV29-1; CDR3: CSFVGATDTTDTQYF
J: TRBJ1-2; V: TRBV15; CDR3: CATSSFTGAANYGYTF
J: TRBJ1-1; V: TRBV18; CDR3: CASSPVAGGHTEAFF
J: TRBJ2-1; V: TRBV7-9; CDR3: CASSLSSGSRGEQFF
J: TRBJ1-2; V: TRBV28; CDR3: CASSFYGTGVYGYTF
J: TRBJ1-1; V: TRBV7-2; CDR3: CASSSGAAGSHTEAFF
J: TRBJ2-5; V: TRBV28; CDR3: CASRALAGTQYF
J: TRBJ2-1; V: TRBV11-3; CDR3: CASSPGLVNEQFF
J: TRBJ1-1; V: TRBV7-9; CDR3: CASSGSNTEAFF
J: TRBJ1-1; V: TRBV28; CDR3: CASSLYGKLNTEAFF
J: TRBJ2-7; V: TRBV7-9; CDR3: CASSFTGLSEQYF
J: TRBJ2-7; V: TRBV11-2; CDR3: CASSFTGQTYEQYF
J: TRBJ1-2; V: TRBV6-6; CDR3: CASSYSMRSVGYTF
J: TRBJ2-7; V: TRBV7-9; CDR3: CASSWGGEEQYF
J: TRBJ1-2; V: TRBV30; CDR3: CAWSIGQGGVWGGYTF
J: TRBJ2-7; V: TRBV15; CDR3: CATSRGYSGLYEQYF
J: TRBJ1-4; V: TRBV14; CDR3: CASSQGDRTEKLFF
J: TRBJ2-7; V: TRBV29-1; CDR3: CSVGQDLSYEQYF
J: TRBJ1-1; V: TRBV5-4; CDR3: CASSFRTGGLAEAFF
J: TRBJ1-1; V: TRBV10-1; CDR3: CASSAGTGGSEAFF
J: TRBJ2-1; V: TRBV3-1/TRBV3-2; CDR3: CASSGSGSYNEQFF
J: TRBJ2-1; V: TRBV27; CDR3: CASSWRALAGGPNEQFF
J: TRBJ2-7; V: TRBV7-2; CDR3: CASSLDYNYEQYF
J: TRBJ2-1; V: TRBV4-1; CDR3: CASSPGLAGTWDEQFF
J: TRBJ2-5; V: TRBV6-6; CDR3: CASSPDRGNGETQYF
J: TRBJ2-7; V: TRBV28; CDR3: CASSEGTGQGPHEQYF
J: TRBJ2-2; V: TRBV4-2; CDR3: CASSAGLLTGELFF
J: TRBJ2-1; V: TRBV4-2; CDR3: CASGGTGGRDEQFF
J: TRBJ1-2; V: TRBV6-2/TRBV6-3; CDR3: CASSYGTVYGYTF
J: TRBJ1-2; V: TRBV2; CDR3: CASSQRQGSSSLDGYTF
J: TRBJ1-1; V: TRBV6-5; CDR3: CASSRGNGNAEAFF
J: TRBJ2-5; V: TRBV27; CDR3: CASSSDRGETQYF
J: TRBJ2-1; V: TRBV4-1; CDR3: CASSQDSGLAGRPYNEQFF
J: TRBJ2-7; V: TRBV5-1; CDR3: CASSFRDSAYEQYF
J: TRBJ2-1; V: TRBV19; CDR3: CASNVRGAYNEQFF
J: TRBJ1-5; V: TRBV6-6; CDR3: CASSQTGGYSNQPQHF
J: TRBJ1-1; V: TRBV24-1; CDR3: CATRARGAEAFF
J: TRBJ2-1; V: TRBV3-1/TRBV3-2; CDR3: CASSRETSRSSYNEQFF
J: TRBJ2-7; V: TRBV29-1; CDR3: CSVDITGTQNEQYF
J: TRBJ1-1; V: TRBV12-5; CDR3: CASGLDRGVPEAFF
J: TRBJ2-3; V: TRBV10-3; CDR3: CAIRGGFPSTDTQYF
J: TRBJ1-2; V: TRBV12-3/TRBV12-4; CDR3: CASSLGTVYGYTF
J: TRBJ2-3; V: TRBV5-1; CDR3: CASSLQGTDTQYF
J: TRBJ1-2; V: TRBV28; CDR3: CASISGGINYGYTF
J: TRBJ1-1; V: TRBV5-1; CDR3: CASSWTGSDTEAFF
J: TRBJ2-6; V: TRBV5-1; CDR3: CASSFIVGQGAGANVLTF
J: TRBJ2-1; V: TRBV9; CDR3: CASSVGLAGGYVNEQFF
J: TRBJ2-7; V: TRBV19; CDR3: CASSVSGTEPSYEQYF
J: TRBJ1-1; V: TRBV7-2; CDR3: CASSSSNTEAFF
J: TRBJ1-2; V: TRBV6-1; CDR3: CASSDGEGIRYTF
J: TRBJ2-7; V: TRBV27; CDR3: CASSLGASGNHPYEQYF
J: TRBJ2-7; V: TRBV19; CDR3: CASTLSPASGIYEQYF
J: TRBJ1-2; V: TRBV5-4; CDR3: CASSLAGYYGYTF
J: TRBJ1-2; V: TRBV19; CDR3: CASSIRQGGDYGYTF